These 7 T cell receptor beta chains originate from one sample sequenced in a study of cytotoxic CD8 clonotypes in ibrutinib-treated CLL. Profiled with immunoSEQ multiplex PCR; TCRdb holds only in-frame clones, not every one. The sample has around 150,000 clones; about 84% are singletons. Sequencing was performed on PBMCs, taken after 36 months of ibrutinib treatment. These receptors were taken from a human donor with chronic lymphocytic leukemia.

The CDR3 is CASSLAPTDTQYF. The CDR3 DNA sequence: TGCGCCAGCAGCTTGGCCCCCACAGATACGCAGTATTTT. The V call is TRBV5-1, the J call TRBJ2-3; no clear D gene. The CDR3 length is 13 residues. Trimming took 0 bases from V and 2 from J, leaving 4 bases between them. CDR1 SGHRS and CDR2 YFSETQ come from the germline V gene.

V gene TRBV6-6 combines with J gene TRBJ2-3; 7 bases match TRBD2. Looked up from germline, CDR1 is MNHNY and CDR2 is SVGAGI (reference sequence). V trimming: 6 bases; J trimming: 4 bases; junction bases outside the gene matches: 10. This CDR3 spans 15 amino acids. CDR3 nucleotide sequence: TGTGCCAGCAGAGTTGCGGGAGCTAGCGCAGATACGCAGTATTTT. This encodes CASRVAGASADTQYF.

The chain joins TRBV7-9 to TRBJ2-7; 7 bases line up with TRBD2. The CDR3 totals 15 residues. Germline CDR1 reads SEHNR; CDR2 reads FQNEAQ (reference sequence). V shed 1 base, J shed 3 bases, and the junction held 6 bases outside the gene matches. CDR3 sequence (DNA): TGTGCCAGCAGCTTAGGTGGTCCTAGCGGCTACGAGCAGTACTTC. Translated, it gives CASSLGGPSGYEQYF.

The V gene is TRBV11-2, the J gene TRBJ1-2, with no clear D. This CDR3 region has 16 residues. V lost 5 bases, J lost 0 bases, and 16 bases lay in between. Germline V gene sequence: CDR1 SGHAT, CDR2 FQNNGV. CDR3 amino acids: CASSPFGRETNYGYTF. The CDR3 region has the DNA TGTGCCAGCAGCCCTTTTGGGCGGGAGACTAACTATGGCTACACCTTC.

The genes are TRBV5-1 and TRBJ1-4; D unresolved. From germline, CDR1 is SGHRS and CDR2 YFSETQ. This CDR3 region has 13 residues. The V and J ends lost 0 bases and 5 bases respectively, with 5 bases between them. The CDR3 loop reads CASSLVANEKLFF. The CDR3 region has the DNA TGCGCCAGCAGCTTGGTGGCCAATGAAAAACTGTTTTTT.

This clone showed up just once. The CDR3 here is CASSVVALADTQYF. The CDR3 DNA reads as TGTGCCAGCAGCGTAGTAGCGTTGGCAGATACGCAGTATTTT. The chain is built from TRBV9 and TRBJ2-3; D is possibly TRBD2 (5 bases). This CDR3 spans 14 amino acids. Trimming cost V 0 bases and J 4 bases, with 9 bases left between them. The germline gives CDR1 SGDLS, CDR2 YYNGEE.

This clone has only one observation. The chain couples TRBV12-5 to TRBJ1-2; 7 bases fit TRBD1. Germline CDR1 reads LGHNT; CDR2 reads FRNRAP. V lost 1 base and J lost 5; bases outside the gene matches: 4. This CDR3 is 14 amino acids long. The CDR3 region is CASGLGTGVYGYTF. The DNA of the CDR3 is TGTGCTAGTGGTTTGGGAACAGGGGTATATGGCTACACCTTC.